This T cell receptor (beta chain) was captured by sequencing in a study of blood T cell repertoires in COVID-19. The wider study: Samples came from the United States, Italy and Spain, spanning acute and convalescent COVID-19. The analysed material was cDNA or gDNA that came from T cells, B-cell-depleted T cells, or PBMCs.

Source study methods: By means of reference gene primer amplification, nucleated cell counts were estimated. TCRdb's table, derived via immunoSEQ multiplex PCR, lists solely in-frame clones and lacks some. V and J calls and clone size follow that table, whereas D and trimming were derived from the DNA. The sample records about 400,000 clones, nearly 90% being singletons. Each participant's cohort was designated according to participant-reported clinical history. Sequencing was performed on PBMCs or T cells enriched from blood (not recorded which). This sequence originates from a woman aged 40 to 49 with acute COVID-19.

CDR3 protein: CASSLNRGPGPYEQYF. CDR3 coding DNA: TGCGCCAGCAGCCTAAACAGGGGACCAGGACCCTACGAGCAGTACTTC. The V gene is TRBV4-1, the J gene TRBJ2-7; 7 bases map to TRBD1. Germline V gene data show CDR1 as MGHRA and CDR2 as YSYEKL. After removal of 4 bases from V and 2 bases from J, the junction contained 11 bases not matched to a gene. The CDR3 runs 16 residues.